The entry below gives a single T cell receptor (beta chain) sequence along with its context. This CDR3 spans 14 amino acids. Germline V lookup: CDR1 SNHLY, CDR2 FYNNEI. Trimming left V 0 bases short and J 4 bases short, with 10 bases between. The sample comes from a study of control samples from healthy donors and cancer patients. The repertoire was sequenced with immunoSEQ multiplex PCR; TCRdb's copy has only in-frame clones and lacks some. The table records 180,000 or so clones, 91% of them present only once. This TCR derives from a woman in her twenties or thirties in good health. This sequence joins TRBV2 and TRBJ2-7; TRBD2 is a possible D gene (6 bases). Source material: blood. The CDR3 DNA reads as TGTGCCAGCAGTGAAGCGGGGGGAATGTACGAGCAGTACTTC. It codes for CASSEAGGMYEQYF.